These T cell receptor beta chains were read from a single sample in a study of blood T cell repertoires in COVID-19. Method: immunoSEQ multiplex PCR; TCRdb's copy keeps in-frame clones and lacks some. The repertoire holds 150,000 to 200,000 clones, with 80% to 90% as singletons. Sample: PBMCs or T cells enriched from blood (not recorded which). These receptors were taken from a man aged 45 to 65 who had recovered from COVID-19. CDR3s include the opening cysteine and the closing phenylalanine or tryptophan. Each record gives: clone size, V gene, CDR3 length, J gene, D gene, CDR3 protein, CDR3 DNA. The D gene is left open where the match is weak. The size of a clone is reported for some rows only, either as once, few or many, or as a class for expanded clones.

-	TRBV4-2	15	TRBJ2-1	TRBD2	CASSQATSGNNEQFF	TGTGCCAGCAGCCAAGCTACTAGCGGGAACAATGAGCAGTTCTTC
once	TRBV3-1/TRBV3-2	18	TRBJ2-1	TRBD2	CASSQDKAGGYSYNEQFF	TGTGCCAGCAGCCAAGATAAAGCGGGGGGGTACTCCTACAATGAGCAGTTCTTC
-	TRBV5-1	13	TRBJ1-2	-	CASTEETVYGYTF	TGCGCCAGCACCGAAGAAACAGTCTATGGCTACACCTTC
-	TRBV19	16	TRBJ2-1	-	CASSLQGINPYNEQFF	TGTGCCAGTAGCCTCCAGGGGATAAACCCCTACAATGAGCAGTTCTTC
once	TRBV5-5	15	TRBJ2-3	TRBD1	CASSLDTTGGDTQYF	TGTGCCAGCAGCTTGGACACGACAGGGGGAGATACGCAGTATTTT
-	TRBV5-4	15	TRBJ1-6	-	CASSLVSSYNSPLHF	TGTGCCAGCAGCTTAGTGAGCTCCTATAATTCACCCCTCCACTTT
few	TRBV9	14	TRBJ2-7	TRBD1	CASSAMTGGNEQYF	TGTGCCAGCAGCGCGATGACAGGGGGCAACGAGCAGTACTTC
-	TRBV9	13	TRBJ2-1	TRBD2	CASAGGPMMEQFF	TGTGCCAGCGCGGGGGGCCCCATGATGGAGCAGTTCTTC
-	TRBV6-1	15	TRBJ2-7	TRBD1	CASSELGQGVYEQYF	TGTGCCAGCAGTGAATTGGGACAGGGTGTCTACGAGCAGTACTTC
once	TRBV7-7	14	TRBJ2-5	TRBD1	CASSPTGGGETQYF	TGTGCCAGCAGCCCTACAGGGGGCGGGGAGACCCAGTACTTC
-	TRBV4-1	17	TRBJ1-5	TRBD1	CASSPVTGGLGNQPQHF	TGCGCCAGCAGCCCAGTTACAGGGGGTTTAGGGAATCAGCCCCAGCATTTT
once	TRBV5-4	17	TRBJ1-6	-	CASSLGQGLFSNSPLHF	TGTGCCAGCAGCTTGGGTCAGGGTCTCTTCAGTAATTCACCCCTCCACTTT
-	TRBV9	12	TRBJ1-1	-	CASSDRATEAFF	TGTGCCAGCAGCGACAGGGCTACTGAAGCTTTCTTT
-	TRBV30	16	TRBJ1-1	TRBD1	CAWSVPGGGMNTEAFF	TGTGCCTGGAGTGTCCCGGGAGGGGGCATGAACACTGAAGCTTTCTTT
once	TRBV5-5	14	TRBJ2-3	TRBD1	CASSPGTGIDTQYF	TGTGCCAGCAGCCCGGGGACAGGGATCGATACGCAGTATTTT
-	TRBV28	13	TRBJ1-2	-	CASRPTGVSGYTF	TGTGCCAGCAGGCCGACGGGGGTGAGTGGCTACACCTTC
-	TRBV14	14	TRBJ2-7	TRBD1	CASSQGTGSIAQYF	TGTGCCAGCAGCCAGGGGACAGGGTCGATCGCGCAGTACTTC
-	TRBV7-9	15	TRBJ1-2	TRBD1	CASSPPGQGIYGYTF	TGTGCCAGCAGCCCGCCCGGACAGGGAATCTATGGCTACACCTTC
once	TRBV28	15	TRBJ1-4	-	CASSSLGATNEKLFF	TGTGCCAGCAGTTCCTTAGGGGCAACTAATGAAAAACTGTTTTTT
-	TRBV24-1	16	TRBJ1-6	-	CATSDYTGSKASPLHF	TGTGCCACCAGTGATTATACAGGGTCTAAGGCCTCACCCCTCCACTTT
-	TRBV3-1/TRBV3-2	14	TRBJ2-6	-	CASSLLSGANVLTF	TGTGCCAGCAGCCTCCTCTCTGGGGCCAACGTCCTGACTTTC
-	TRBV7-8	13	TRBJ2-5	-	CASSFKGDETQYF	TGTGCCAGCAGCTTTAAAGGGGATGAGACCCAGTACTTC
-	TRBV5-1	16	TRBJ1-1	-	CASSLAQGSSNTEAFF	TGCGCCAGCAGCTTGGCTCAGGGGTCGTCGAACACTGAAGCTTTCTTT
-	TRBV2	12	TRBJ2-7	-	CASSSDSYEQYF	TGTGCCAGCAGCTCTGACAGTTACGAGCAGTACTTC
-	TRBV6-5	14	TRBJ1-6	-	CAICGRESNSPLHF	TGTGCCATTTGTGGTCGGGAAAGTAATTCACCCCTCCACTTT
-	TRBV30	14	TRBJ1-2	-	CITSPQGRRGGYTF	TGTATCACCAGCCCACAGGGCCGACGTGGCGGCTACACCTTC
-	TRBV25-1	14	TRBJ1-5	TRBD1	CASSGTGVRQPQHF	TGTGCCAGCAGTGGGACAGGGGTCAGGCAGCCCCAGCATTTT
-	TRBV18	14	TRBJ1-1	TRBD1	CASSRGQGNTEAFF	TGTGCCAGCTCAAGGGGACAGGGGAACACTGAAGCTTTCTTT
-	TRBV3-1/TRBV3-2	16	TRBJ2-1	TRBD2	CASSRGLARSYNEQFF	TGTGCCAGCAGCCGCGGACTAGCGAGATCCTACAATGAGCAGTTCTTC
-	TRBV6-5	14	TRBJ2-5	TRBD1	CASSSAGTGETQYF	TGTGCCAGCAGTTCCGCCGGGACAGGGGAGACCCAGTACTTC
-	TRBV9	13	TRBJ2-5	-	CASSVANQETQYF	TGTGCCAGCAGCGTAGCTAACCAAGAGACCCAGTACTTC
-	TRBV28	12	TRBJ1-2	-	CASSLRPVGYTF	TGTGCCAGCAGCCTGAGGCCAGTTGGCTACACCTTC
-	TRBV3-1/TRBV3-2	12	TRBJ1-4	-	CASSQFSEKLFF	TGTGCCAGCAGCCAATTCAGTGAAAAACTGTTTTTT
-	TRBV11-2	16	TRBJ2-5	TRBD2	CASSPWGGGAEETQYF	TGTGCCAGCAGCCCTTGGGGCGGGGGGGCCGAAGAGACCCAGTACTTC
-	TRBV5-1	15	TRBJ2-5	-	CASSLAGTLEETQYF	TGCGCCAGCAGCTTGGCAGGGACACTGGAAGAGACCCAGTACTTC
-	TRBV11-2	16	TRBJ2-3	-	CASSPGTALGTDTQYF	TGTGCCAGCAGCCCAGGGACTGCCCTCGGCACAGATACGCAGTATTTT
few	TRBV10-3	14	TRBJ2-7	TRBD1	CAISETGDLYEQYF	TGTGCCATCAGTGAAACAGGGGACCTCTACGAGCAGTACTTC
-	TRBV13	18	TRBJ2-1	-	CASSATGRLDPNLNEQFF	TGTGCCAGCAGCGCCACCGGCAGACTAGACCCAAATCTCAATGAGCAGTTCTTC
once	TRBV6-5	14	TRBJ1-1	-	CASSYRGAGTEAFF	TGTGCCAGCAGTTACCGGGGGGCTGGAACTGAAGCTTTCTTT
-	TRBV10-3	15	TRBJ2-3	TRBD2	CAISDWGGGSDTQYF	TGTGCCATCAGTGATTGGGGGGGAGGTTCGGATACGCAGTATTTT
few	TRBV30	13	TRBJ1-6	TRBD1	CAWGTVYNSPLHF	TGTGCCTGGGGGACAGTTTATAATTCACCCCTCCACTTT
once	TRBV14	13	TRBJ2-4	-	CASSQDRVNIQYF	TGTGCCAGCAGCCAAGACAGGGTTAACATTCAGTACTTC
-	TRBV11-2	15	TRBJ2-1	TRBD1	CASSHRQGADNEQFF	TGTGCCAGCAGCCATAGACAGGGGGCCGACAATGAGCAGTTCTTC
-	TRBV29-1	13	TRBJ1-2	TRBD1	CSVLQGTNYGYTF	TGCAGCGTCCTACAGGGGACTAACTATGGCTACACCTTC